The text below deals with one TCR beta chain. The germline gives CDR1 LNHDA, CDR2 SQIVND (reference sequence). J lost 3 bases, V lost 7 bases, and 6 bases had no gene match. This CDR3 comprises 14 residues. This specimen comes from a study of blood T cell repertoires in COVID-19. Generated by immunoSEQ multiplex PCR, the TCRdb table keeps only in-frame clones and is missing some. The repertoire includes more than 300,000 clones, over 85% of them detected once, and approximately 2% sits in the top ten. Sequencing was carried out using peripheral blood. The source is a woman aged 30 to 39 with COVID-19, enrolled during active disease. The chain couples TRBV19 to TRBJ1-2; 9 nucleotides agree with TRBD1. The CDR3 reads CASTKRDRDYGYTF. CDR3 bases: TGTGCCAGTACCAAAAGGGACAGGGACTATGGCTACACCTTC.